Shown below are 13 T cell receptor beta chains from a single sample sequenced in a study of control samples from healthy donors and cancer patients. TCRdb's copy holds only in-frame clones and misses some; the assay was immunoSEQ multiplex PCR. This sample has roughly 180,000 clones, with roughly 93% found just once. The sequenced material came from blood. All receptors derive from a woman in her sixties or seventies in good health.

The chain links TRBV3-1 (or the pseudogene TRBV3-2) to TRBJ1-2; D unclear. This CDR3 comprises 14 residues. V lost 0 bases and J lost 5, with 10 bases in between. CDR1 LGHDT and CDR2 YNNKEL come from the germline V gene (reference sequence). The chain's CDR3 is CASSQDQNLYGYTF. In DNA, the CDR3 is TGTGCCAGCAGCCAAGATCAGAATTTATATGGCTACACCTTC.

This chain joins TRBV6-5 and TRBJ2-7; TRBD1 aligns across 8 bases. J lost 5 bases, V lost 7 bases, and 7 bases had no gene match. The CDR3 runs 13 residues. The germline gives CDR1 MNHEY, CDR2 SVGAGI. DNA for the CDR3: TGTGCCAGCACGAAGACAGGGGCCGACGAGCAGTACTTC. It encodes CASTKTGADEQYF.

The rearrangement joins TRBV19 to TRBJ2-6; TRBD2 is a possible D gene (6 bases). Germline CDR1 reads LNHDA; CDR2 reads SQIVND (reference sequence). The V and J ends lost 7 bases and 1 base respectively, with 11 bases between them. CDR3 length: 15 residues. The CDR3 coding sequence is TGTGCCAGTAACCAAGGGACTTCTGGGGCCAACGTCCTGACTTTC. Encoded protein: CASNQGTSGANVLTF.

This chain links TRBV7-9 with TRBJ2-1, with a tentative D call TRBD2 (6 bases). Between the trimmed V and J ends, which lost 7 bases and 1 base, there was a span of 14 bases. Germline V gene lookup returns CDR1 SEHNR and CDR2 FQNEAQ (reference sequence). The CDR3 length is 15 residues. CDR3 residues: CASTPRGSSYNEQFF. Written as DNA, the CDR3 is TGTGCCAGCACCCCCCGGGGGTCGTCCTACAATGAGCAGTTCTTC.

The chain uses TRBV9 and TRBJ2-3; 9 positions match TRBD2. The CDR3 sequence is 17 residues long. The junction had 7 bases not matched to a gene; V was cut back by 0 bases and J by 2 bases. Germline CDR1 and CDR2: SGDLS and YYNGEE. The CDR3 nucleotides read TGTGCCAGCAGCGTAGATCCGCTAGCGGGACACACAGATACGCAGTATTTT. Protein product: CASSVDPLAGHTDTQYF. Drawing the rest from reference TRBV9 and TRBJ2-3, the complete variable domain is DSGVTQTPKHLITATGQRVTLRCSPRSGDLSVYWYQQSLDQGLQFLIQYYNGEERAKGNILERFSAQQFPDLHSELNLSSLELGDSALYFCASSVDPLAGHTDTQYFGPGTRLTVL.

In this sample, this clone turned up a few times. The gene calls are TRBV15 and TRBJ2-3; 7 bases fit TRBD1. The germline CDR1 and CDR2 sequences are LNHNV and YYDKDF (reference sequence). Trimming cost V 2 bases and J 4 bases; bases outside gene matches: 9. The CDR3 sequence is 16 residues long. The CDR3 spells CATSRNAGTAPDTQYF. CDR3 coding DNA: TGTGCCACCAGCAGAAACGCCGGGACAGCTCCAGATACGCAGTATTTT. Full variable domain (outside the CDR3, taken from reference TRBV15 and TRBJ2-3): DAMVIQNPRYQVTQFGKPVTLSCSQTLNHNVMYWYQQKSSQAPKLLFHYYDKDFNNEADTPDNFQSRRPNTSFCFLDIRSPGLGDTAMYLCATSRNAGTAPDTQYFGPGTRLTVL.

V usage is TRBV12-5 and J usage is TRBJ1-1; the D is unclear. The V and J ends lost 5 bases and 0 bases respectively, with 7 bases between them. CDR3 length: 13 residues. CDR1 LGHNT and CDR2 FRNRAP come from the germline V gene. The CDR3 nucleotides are TGTGCTAGTGGTCTCTCTGTGAACACTGAAGCTTTCTTT. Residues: CASGLSVNTEAFF.

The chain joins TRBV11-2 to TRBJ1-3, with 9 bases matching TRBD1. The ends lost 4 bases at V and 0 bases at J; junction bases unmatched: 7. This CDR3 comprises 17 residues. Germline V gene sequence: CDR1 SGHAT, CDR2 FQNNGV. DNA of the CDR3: TGTGCCAGCAGCTGGACCGGGACAGGGTTCTCTGGAAACACCATATATTTT. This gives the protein CASSWTGTGFSGNTIYF. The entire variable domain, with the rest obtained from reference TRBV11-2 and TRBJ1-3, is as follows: EAGVAQSPRYKIIEKRQSVAFWCNPISGHATLYWYQQILGQGPKLLIQFQNNGVVDDSQLPKDRFSAERLKGVDSTLKIQPAKLEDSAVYLCASSWTGTGFSGNTIYFGEGSWLTVV.

CDR3 coding DNA: TGTGCCAGCAGCTCTTTAGCGGGCCCCTCCTACGAGCAGTACTTC. This sequence encodes CASSSLAGPSYEQYF. The chain links TRBV7-2 to TRBJ2-7; 7 bases are a match to TRBD2. The CDR3 has 15 residues. The V gene's germline CDR1 is SGHTA and CDR2 FQGNSA. Trimming cost V 4 bases and J 0 bases; bases outside gene matches: 6.

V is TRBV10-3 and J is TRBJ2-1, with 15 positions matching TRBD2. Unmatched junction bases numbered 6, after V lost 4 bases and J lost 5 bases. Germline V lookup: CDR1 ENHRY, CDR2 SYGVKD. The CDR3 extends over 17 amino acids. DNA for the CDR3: TGTGCCATCAGTGGGCGAGGACTAGCGGGGGGGAACAATGAGCAGTTCTTC. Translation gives CAISGRGLAGGNNEQFF.

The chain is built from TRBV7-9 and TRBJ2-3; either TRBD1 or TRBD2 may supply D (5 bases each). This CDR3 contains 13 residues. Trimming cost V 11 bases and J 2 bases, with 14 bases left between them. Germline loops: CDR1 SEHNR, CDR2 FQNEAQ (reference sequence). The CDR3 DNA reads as TGTGCCGGGACGTCCCGGGCCACAGATACGCAGTATTTT. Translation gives CAGTSRATDTQYF. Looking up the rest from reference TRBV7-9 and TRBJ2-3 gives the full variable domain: DTGVSQNPRHKITKRGQNVTFRCDPISEHNRLYWYRQTLGQGPEFLTYFQNEAQLEKSRLLSDRFSAERPKGSFSTLEIQRTEQGDSAMYLCAGTSRATDTQYFGPGTRLTVL.

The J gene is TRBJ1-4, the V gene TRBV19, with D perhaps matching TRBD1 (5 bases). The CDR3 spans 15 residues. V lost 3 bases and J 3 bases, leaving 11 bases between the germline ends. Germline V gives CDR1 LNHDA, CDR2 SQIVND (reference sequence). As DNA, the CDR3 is TGTGCCAGTAGTATGGCGACAGCATCTAATGAAAAACTGTTTTTT. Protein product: CASSMATASNEKLFF.

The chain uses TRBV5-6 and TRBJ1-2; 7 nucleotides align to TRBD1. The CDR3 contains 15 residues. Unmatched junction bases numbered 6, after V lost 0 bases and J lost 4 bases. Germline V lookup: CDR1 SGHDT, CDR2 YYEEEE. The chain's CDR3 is CASSLGTGLIYGYTF. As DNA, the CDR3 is TGTGCCAGCAGCTTGGGGACAGGCCTAATCTATGGCTACACCTTC.